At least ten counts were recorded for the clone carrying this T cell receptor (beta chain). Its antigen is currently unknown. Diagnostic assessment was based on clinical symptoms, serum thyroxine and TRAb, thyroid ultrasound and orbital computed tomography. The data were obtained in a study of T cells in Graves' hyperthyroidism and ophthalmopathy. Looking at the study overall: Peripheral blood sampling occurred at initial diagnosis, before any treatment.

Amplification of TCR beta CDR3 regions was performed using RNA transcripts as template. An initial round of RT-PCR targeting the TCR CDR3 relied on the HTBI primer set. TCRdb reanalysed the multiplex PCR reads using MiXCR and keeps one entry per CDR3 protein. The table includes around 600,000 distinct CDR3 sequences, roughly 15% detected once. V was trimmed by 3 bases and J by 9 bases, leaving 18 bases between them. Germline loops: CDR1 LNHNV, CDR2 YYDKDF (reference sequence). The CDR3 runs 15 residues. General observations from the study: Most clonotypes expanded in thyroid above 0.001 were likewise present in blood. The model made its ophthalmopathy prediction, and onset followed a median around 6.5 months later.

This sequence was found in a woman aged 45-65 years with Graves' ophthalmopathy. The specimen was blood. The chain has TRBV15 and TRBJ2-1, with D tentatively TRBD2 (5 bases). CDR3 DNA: TGTGCCACCAGCAGGGGCGGACTTAGCCGGGCTGAGCAGTTCTTC. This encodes CATSRGGLSRAEQFF.